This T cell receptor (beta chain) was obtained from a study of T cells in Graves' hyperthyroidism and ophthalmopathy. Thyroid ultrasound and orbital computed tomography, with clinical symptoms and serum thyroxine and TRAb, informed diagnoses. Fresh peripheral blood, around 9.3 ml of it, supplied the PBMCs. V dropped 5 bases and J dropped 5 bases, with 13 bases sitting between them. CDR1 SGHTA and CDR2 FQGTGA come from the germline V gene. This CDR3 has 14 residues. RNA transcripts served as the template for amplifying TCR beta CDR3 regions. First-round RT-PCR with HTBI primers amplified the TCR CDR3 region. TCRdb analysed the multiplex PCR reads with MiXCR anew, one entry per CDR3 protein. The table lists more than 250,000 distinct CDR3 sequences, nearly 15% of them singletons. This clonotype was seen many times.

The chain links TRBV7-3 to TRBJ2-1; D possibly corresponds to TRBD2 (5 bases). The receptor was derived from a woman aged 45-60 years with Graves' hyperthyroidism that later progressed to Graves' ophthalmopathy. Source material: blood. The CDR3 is CASSADYYHNEQFF. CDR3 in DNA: TGTGCCAGCAGCGCCGACTACTATCACAATGAGCAGTTCTTC.